This TCR beta chain was recovered during a study of T cell repertoires in cytomegalovirus infection. Study as a whole: CMV epitopes that were recently identified and HLA-C-restricted were used alongside well-studied HLA-B-restricted ones. Public TCR beta signatures indicated both CMV infection and matching HLA type.

Of note for this clonotype: Its specificity is not known.

V was cut by 8 bases and J by 2 bases, with 16 bases left in between. The CDR3 is made up of 14 amino acids. Looked up from germline, CDR1 is MNHNS and CDR2 is SASEGT. Each CDR3 protein is one row after TCRdb ran MiXCR on the reads. The data contain some 560,000 distinct CDR3 sequences, 40% of them singletons. The sequencing here drew on cultured PBMCs, taken from culture after CMV antigen stimulation. This receptor was taken from a human donor in good health (CMV status not recorded). Some clones in this sample may be carry-over from other donors' samples. The rearrangement uses TRBV6-1 and TRBJ2-7, with D perhaps TRBD1 (6 bases). The CDR3 loop reads CASERTAITYEQYF. DNA for the CDR3: TGTGCCAGCGAGAGGACAGCGATTACCTACGAGCAGTACTTC.